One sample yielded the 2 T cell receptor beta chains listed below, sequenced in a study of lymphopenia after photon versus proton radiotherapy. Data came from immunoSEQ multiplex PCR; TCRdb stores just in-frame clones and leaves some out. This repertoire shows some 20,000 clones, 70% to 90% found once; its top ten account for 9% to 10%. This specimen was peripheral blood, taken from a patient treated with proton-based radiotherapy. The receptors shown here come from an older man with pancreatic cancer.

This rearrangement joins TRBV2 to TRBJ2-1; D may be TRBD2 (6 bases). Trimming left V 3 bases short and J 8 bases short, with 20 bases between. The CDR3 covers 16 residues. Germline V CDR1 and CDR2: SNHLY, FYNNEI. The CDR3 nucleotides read TGTGCCAGCAGTGAGGAGGCGGGGCCAGGGCGGGATGAGCAGTTCTTC. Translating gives CASSEEAGPGRDEQFF.

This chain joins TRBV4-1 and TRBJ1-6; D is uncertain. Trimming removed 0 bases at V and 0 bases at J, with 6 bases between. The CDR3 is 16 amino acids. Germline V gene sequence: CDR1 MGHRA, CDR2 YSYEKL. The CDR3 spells CASSQEAGSYNSPLHF. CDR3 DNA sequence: TGCGCCAGCAGCCAAGAGGCGGGCTCCTATAATTCACCCCTCCACTTT.